What follows are 30 T cell receptor beta chains derived from one specimen sequenced in a study of brain T cells in children with intractable seizures. Libraries were prepared by immunoSEQ multiplex PCR; TCRdb keeps only in-frame clonotypes and omits some of them. The repertoire holds 300,000 to 400,000 clones, with roughly 92% as singletons. Time point of the sample: blood from clinic visit 5 months post-surgery; TSC patient then seizure free. Here the sequenced sample was peripheral blood, taken around 5 months after surgery. These receptors all come from a boy less than two years old with tuberous sclerosis and intractable seizures.

In its sample, this clone was seen once. The chain combines TRBV5-1 with TRBJ1-2; 8 bases line up with TRBD1. Losses at the gene ends were 4 bases for V and 4 bases for J; bases not matched to a gene: 9. This CDR3 is 15 amino acids long. Germline V gene data show CDR1 as SGHRS and CDR2 as YFSETQ. CDR3 residues: CASSRGTGEGYGYTF. The DNA for the CDR3 is TGCGCCAGCAGCAGGGGGACAGGAGAAGGCTATGGCTACACCTTC.

This chain joins TRBV7-9 and TRBJ1-2; TRBD1 is a possible D gene (6 bases). CDR3 length: 15 amino acids. V was clipped by 5 bases and J by 6 bases, with 19 bases between them. Per germline, CDR1 SEHNR and CDR2 FQNEAQ (reference sequence). The CDR3 protein is CASSLERDTYHGYTF. The CDR3 bases are TGTGCCAGCAGCCTAGAACGGGACACATACCATGGCTACACCTTC.

The rearrangement links TRBV28 to TRBJ2-7, with 8 nucleotides matching TRBD1. Trimming took 6 bases from V and 7 from J; bases not matched to a gene: 8. This CDR3 contains 13 residues. Germline V gene sequence: CDR1 MDHEN, CDR2 SYDVKM. This CDR3 is CASRLGQGGEQYF. CDR3 in DNA: TGTGCCAGCAGACTCGGACAGGGAGGAGAGCAGTACTTC.

This chain uses TRBV5-4 with TRBJ2-1; 10 bases agree with TRBD2. The V gene's germline CDR1 is SGHNT and CDR2 YYREEE (reference sequence). The CDR3 length is 16 residues. Losses at the gene ends were 5 bases for V and 4 bases for J; bases not matched to a gene: 9. The CDR3 DNA is TGTGCCAGCAGGAAAGCGGGAGGGCTAAGGTACAATGAGCAGTTCTTC. This codes for CASRKAGGLRYNEQFF. Filled out from reference TRBV5-4 and TRBJ2-1, the complete variable domain reads ETGVTQSPTHLIKTRGQQVTLRCSSQSGHNTVSWYQQALGQGPQFIFQYYREEENGRGNFPPRFSGLQFPNYSSELNVNALELDDSALYLCASRKAGGLRYNEQFFGPGTRLTVL.

The chain links TRBV5-6 to TRBJ2-3, with 8 bases aligning to TRBD1. The length of the CDR3 is 15 residues. Germline trimming cut 1 base from V and 0 bases from J; bases unmatched to any gene: 1. The germline V gene encodes CDR1 SGHDT and CDR2 YYEEEE. CDR3: CASSLRTGSTDTQYF. Written as DNA, the CDR3 is TGTGCCAGCAGCTTGAGGACAGGGAGCACAGATACGCAGTATTTT. Combining the CDR3 with reference TRBV5-6 and TRBJ2-3 gives the whole variable domain DAGVTQSPTHLIKTRGQQVTLRCSPKSGHDTVSWYQQALGQGPQFIFQYYEEEERQRGNFPDRFSGHQFPNYSSELNVNALLLGDSALYLCASSLRTGSTDTQYFGPGTRLTVL.

J is TRBJ2-7 and V is TRBV15; 8 nucleotides align to TRBD2. The CDR3 length is 15 residues. From germline, CDR1 is LNHNV and CDR2 YYDKDF (reference sequence). Trimming at V came to 3 bases and at J to 8 bases, leaving 12 bases not matched to a gene. The CDR3 coding sequence is TGTGCCACCAGCAGTTTCCTAGCGGGTGCTTTGCAGCAGTACTTC. Protein product: CATSSFLAGALQQYF.

V and J are TRBV6-5 and TRBJ2-7, with 8 bases identical to TRBD2. CDR1 and CDR2 from the germline V gene are MNHEY and SVGAGI. This CDR3 region has 13 residues. V lost 10 bases to trimming and J lost 2 bases; unmatched junction nucleotides: 7. The CDR3 loop is CATRTSTPYEQYF. CDR3 coding DNA: TGTGCCACAAGGACTAGCACACCCTACGAGCAGTACTTC.

V usage is TRBV3-1 (or the pseudogene TRBV3-2) and J usage is TRBJ1-2; no clear D gene. The CDR3 runs to 13 residues. The germline gives CDR1 LGHDT, CDR2 YNNKEL (reference sequence). With 0 bases removed from V and 3 bases from J, the gap between germline ends came to 5 bases. The CDR3 spells CASSQDRYYGYTF. The CDR3 nucleotides read TGTGCCAGCAGCCAAGACCGCTACTATGGCTACACCTTC.

The chain couples TRBV30 to TRBJ2-5; TRBD2 matches 11 bases. Looked up from germline, CDR1 is GTSNPN and CDR2 is SVGIG (reference sequence). Losses at the gene ends were 0 bases for V and 5 bases for J; bases not matched to a gene: 5. CDR3 length: 15 amino acids. The CDR3 coding sequence is TGTGCCTGGAGTGTAAGACTAGCGGGATATGAGACCCAGTACTTC. It specifies CAWSVRLAGYETQYF.

The rearrangement uses TRBV2 and TRBJ2-3, with a weak D call TRBD1 (7 bases). Germline V gene lookup returns CDR1 SNHLY and CDR2 FYNNEI. Trimming cost V 2 bases and J 4 bases, with 10 bases left between them. The CDR3 is made up of 14 amino acids. CDR3 bases: TGTGCCAGCAGTGAACAGGGGGAGGCAGATACGCAGTATTTT. It yields the protein CASSEQGEADTQYF. Variable domain in full (rest from reference TRBV2 and TRBJ2-3): EPEVTQTPSHQVTQMGQEVILRCVPISNHLYFYWYRQILGQKVEFLVSFYNNEISEKSEIFDDQFSVERPDGSNFTLKIRSTKLEDSAMYFCASSEQGEADTQYFGPGTRLTVL.

The rearrangement uses TRBV7-9 and TRBJ2-2, with D perhaps assigned TRBD1 or TRBD2 (5 bases each). CDR1 SEHNR and CDR2 FQNEAQ come from the germline V gene (reference sequence). Trimming took off 0 bases at V and 3 bases at J, with 8 bases between the two ends. This CDR3 contains 15 residues. The CDR3 nucleotides are TGTGCCAGCAGCTTAGCGGGGACGTACACCGGGGAGCTGTTTTTT. This translates into CASSLAGTYTGELFF.

This chain links TRBV30 with TRBJ1-2; D remains unclear. The CDR3 totals 11 residues. The germline CDR1 and CDR2 sequences are GTSNPN and SVGIG (reference sequence). V was pared by 0 bases and J by 6 bases, with 5 bases between. The CDR3 region is CAWSVPNGYTF. CDR3 DNA sequence: TGTGCCTGGAGTGTACCCAATGGCTACACCTTC. Variable domain in full (rest from reference TRBV30 and TRBJ1-2): SQTIHQWPATLVQPVGSPLSLECTVEGTSNPNLYWYRQAAGRGLQLLFYSVGIGQISSEVPQNLSASRPQDRQFILSSKKLLLSDSGFYLCAWSVPNGYTFGSGTRLTVV.

This clone was detected once. CDR3 in DNA: TGTGCCAGCAGCTTTCTCGGACAGGGGACCTATGGCTACACCTTC. Amino acid sequence: CASSFLGQGTYGYTF. This sequence joins TRBV7-8 and TRBJ1-2; TRBD1 aligns across 9 bases. Germline V gives CDR1 SGHVS, CDR2 FQNEAQ. The junction had 6 bases not matched to a gene; V was cut back by 3 bases and J by 4 bases. The CDR3 spans 15 residues.

The chain recombines TRBV2 with TRBJ1-1; D not certain. The V gene lost 10 bases and the J gene lost 4 bases, with 13 bases spanning the gap. The germline V gene has CDR1 SNHLY and CDR2 FYNNEI. This CDR3 has 12 residues. CDR3 sequence (DNA): TGTGCCACCACCCCCGCCCGCACTGAAGCTTTCTTT. Translated: CATTPARTEAFF.

V is TRBV12-3 or TRBV12-4 and J is TRBJ1-6, with TRBD1 matching 7 bases. Trimming cost V 4 bases and J 12 bases; bases outside gene matches: 3. This CDR3 has 12 amino acids. CDR3 DNA sequence: TGTGCCAGCAGTTCAAACAGGGGACCCCTCCACTTT. Protein sequence: CASSSNRGPLHF.

The rearrangement uses TRBV3-1 (or the pseudogene TRBV3-2) and TRBJ2-7; D is unresolved. This CDR3 region has 13 residues. The V end was cut by 2 bases, the J end by 0 bases, with 5 bases between. Germline CDR1 and CDR2: LGHDT and YNNKEL (reference sequence). The chain's CDR3 is CASSQTHSYEQYF. The CDR3 DNA is TGTGCCAGCAGCCAAACGCACTCCTACGAGCAGTACTTC.

This rearrangement joins TRBV29-1 to TRBJ2-7; TRBD2 matches 9 bases. Germline CDR1 SQVTM, CDR2 ANQGSEA. Trimming cost V 6 bases and J 3 bases; bases outside gene matches: 6. The CDR3 extends over 13 amino acids. The CDR3 sequence is CSVGYSGSYEQYF. The CDR3 nucleotides are TGCAGCGTCGGCTATAGCGGGAGCTACGAGCAGTACTTC.

Here the CDR3 reads CASTREGSYGYTF. As DNA, the CDR3 is TGTGCCAGCACCCGCGAAGGGAGCTATGGCTACACCTTC. The chain links TRBV6-5 to TRBJ1-2; D remains unclear. CDR3 size: 13 residues. The germline V gene has CDR1 MNHEY and CDR2 SVGAGI. Between the trimmed V and J ends, which lost 7 bases and 4 bases, there was a span of 13 bases.

The chain uses TRBV2 and TRBJ1-2; 9 bases match TRBD1. The CDR3 sequence is 13 residues long. Trimming cost V 10 bases and J 6 bases; bases outside gene matches: 9. CDR1 and CDR2 (germline): SNHLY, FYNNEI. The CDR3 DNA reads TGTGCCACCGAAACAGGGGGCGGAGATGGCTACACCTTC. This codes for CATETGGGDGYTF.

The chain couples TRBV6-5 to TRBJ2-5; D gene unclear. V was clipped by 0 bases and J by 3 bases, with 5 bases between them. The CDR3 contains 13 residues. Germline CDR1 reads MNHEY; CDR2 reads SVGAGI. CDR3 in DNA: TGTGCCAGCAGTTACTCGGCGGAAGAGACCCAGTACTTC. Translated: CASSYSAEETQYF.

This chain uses TRBV7-3 with TRBJ1-6; D might be TRBD1 (6 bases). This CDR3 has 14 residues. Trimming pared 4 bases from V and 7 bases from J, leaving 11 bases between. Germline loops: CDR1 SGHTA, CDR2 FQGTGA. The chain's CDR3 is CASSSQGRNSPLHF. CDR3 nucleotides: TGTGCCAGCAGCTCCCAGGGGCGAAATTCACCCCTCCACTTT. Variable domain in full (rest from reference TRBV7-3 and TRBJ1-6): GAGVSQTPSNKVTEKGKYVELRCDPISGHTALYWYRQSLGQGPEFLIYFQGTGAADDSGLPNDRFFAVRPEGSVSTLKIQRTERGDSAVYLCASSSQGRNSPLHFGNGTRLTVT.

As regards this clone: Other DNA variants within this sample encode the same CDR3. V usage is TRBV9 and J usage is TRBJ1-5; D uncertain. Germline V gives CDR1 SGDLS, CDR2 YYNGEE. The V end was cut by 0 bases, the J end by 1 base, with 8 bases between. The CDR3 loop spans 15 amino acids. The CDR3 DNA reads TGTGCCAGCAGCGTAGGAGGGTTGAGCAATCAGCCCCAGCATTTT. The encoded protein is CASSVGGLSNQPQHF.

The genes are TRBV14 and TRBJ2-1, with 7 nucleotides matching TRBD1. Germline trimming cut 4 bases from V and 10 bases from J; bases unmatched to any gene: 10. There are 14 residues in the CDR3. Germline assignment: CDR1 SGHDN and CDR2 FVKESK. CDR3 loop: CASSPHRGVWEQFF. As DNA, the CDR3 is TGTGCCAGCAGCCCCCACAGGGGTGTCTGGGAGCAGTTCTTC. Combining the CDR3 with reference TRBV14 and TRBJ2-1 gives the whole variable domain EAGVTQFPSHSVIEKGQTVTLRCDPISGHDNLYWYRRVMGKEIKFLLHFVKESKQDESGMPNNRFLAERTGGTYSTLKVQPAELEDSGVYFCASSPHRGVWEQFFGPGTRLTVL.

The chain has TRBV27 and TRBJ2-1; TRBD2 might be the D (7 bases). Trimming cost V 5 bases and J 6 bases, with 14 bases left between them. Germline lookup yields CDR1 MNHEY and CDR2 SMNVEV (reference sequence). This CDR3 contains 14 residues. This CDR3 reads CASSLGGGGNEQFF. The CDR3 DNA sequence: TGTGCCAGCAGTCTGGGGGGGGGCGGCAATGAGCAGTTCTTC.

This sequence joins TRBV5-6 and TRBJ2-1, with TRBD1 identical over 8 bases. J lost 0 bases, V lost 4 bases, and 12 bases had no gene match. This CDR3 spans 18 amino acids. CDR1 and CDR2 from the germline V gene are SGHDT and YYEEEE. The CDR3 region is CASSDTPLRGLSYNEQFF. The CDR3 coding sequence is TGTGCCAGCAGCGATACGCCCCTCAGGGGGCTCTCCTACAATGAGCAGTTCTTC.

This chain joins TRBV29-1 and TRBJ2-1, with 7 bases identical to TRBD2. The trim removed 5 bases at V and 9 bases at J, leaving 13 bases unmatched. Germline assignment: CDR1 SQVTM and CDR2 ANQGSEA. The CDR3 totals 14 residues. Here the CDR3 reads CSVPRQREVGEQFF. CDR3 nucleotide sequence: TGCAGCGTTCCTCGCCAGCGGGAAGTGGGTGAGCAGTTCTTC.

V usage is TRBV5-6 and J usage is TRBJ1-1; D gene uncertain. CDR3 length equals 15 residues. Germline V gene data show CDR1 as SGHDT and CDR2 as YYEEEE. The germline V and J ends were trimmed by 4 bases and 0 bases, with 13 bases remaining between them. The CDR3 region is CASSPLTGVNTEAFF. The DNA of the CDR3 is TGTGCCAGCAGCCCACTAACGGGCGTGAACACTGAAGCTTTCTTT.

This chain joins TRBV12-5 and TRBJ1-2, with D hard to call. V was trimmed by 2 bases and J by 7 bases, leaving 14 bases between them. Germline V gene data show CDR1 as LGHNT and CDR2 as FRNRAP. The length of the CDR3 is 14 residues. The CDR3 loop is CASGLQRHDGGYTF. As DNA, the CDR3 is TGTGCTAGTGGTTTGCAGAGGCACGATGGTGGCTACACCTTC.

This chain connects TRBV7-9 to TRBJ1-3, with D unclear. CDR1 and CDR2 (germline): SEHNR, FQNEAQ (reference sequence). The V and J ends lost 2 bases and 0 bases respectively, with 8 bases between them. The CDR3 is 15 amino acids. CDR3 residues: CASSLPESSGNTIYF. In DNA form, the CDR3 reads TGTGCCAGCAGCTTACCGGAAAGCTCTGGAAACACCATATATTTT.

The J gene is TRBJ1-3, the V gene TRBV28, with 7 bases aligning to TRBD1. Germline lookup yields CDR1 MDHEN and CDR2 SYDVKM. This CDR3 is 16 amino acids long. The ends lost 5 bases at V and 5 bases at J; junction bases unmatched: 12. In DNA, the CDR3 is TGTGCCAGCAGTCCATCCCTTCCGGGACAGAGAAACACCATATATTTT. Amino acids: CASSPSLPGQRNTIYF.